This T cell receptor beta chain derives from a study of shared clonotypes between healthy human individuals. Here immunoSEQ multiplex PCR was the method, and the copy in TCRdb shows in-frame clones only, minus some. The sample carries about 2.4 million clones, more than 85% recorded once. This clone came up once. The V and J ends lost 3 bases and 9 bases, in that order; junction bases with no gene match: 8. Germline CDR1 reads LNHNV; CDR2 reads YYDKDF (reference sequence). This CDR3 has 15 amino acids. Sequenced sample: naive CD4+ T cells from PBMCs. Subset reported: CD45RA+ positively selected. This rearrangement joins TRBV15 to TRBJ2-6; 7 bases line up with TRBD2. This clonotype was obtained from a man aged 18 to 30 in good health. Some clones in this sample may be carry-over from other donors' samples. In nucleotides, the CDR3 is TGTGCCACCAGCAGGACTCGAGGGGAGGGCAACGTCCTGACTTTC. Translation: CATSRTRGEGNVLTF.